The next 25 T cell receptor beta chains were all read from a single sample in a study of T cell responses to AZD1222 COVID-19 vaccine. The data were produced by immunoSEQ multiplex PCR, yet TCRdb's version contains in-frame clones alone and is incomplete. The table lists 150,000 to 200,000 clones, about 86% of them singletons, with 0.49% in the top ten. The input for sequencing was peripheral blood, taken on day 0 of AZD1222 vaccination. These receptors were obtained from an adult in good health.

This clone has only a few counts. Other DNA sequences within the sample encode an identical CDR3. The V call is TRBV6-5, the J call TRBJ1-2; 8 positions agree with TRBD1. V dropped 5 bases and J dropped 1; count of bases not matched to a gene: 3. Per the germline V gene, CDR1 is MNHEY and CDR2 is SVGAGI. CDR3 length: 14 amino acids. The CDR3 DNA reads TGTGCCAGCAGTCGGACAGGGATTAACTATGGCTACACCTTC. Translation gives CASSRTGINYGYTF.

The J gene is TRBJ1-6, the V gene TRBV11-3; the D is unclear. V was pared by 2 bases and J by 7 bases, with 9 bases between. CDR3 length: 14 amino acids. From germline, CDR1 is SGHNT and CDR2 YENEEA. The CDR3 is CASSLTPTNSPLHF. The CDR3 DNA reads TGTGCCAGCAGCTTAACCCCGACCAATTCACCCCTCCACTTT.

The J gene is TRBJ1-2, the V gene TRBV30; unclear D gene. Germline-derived CDR1 and CDR2 are GTSNPN and SVGIG (reference sequence). Trimming left V 2 bases short and J 2 bases short, with 6 bases between. The CDR3 loop spans 12 amino acids. For the CDR3, the DNA is TGTGCCTGGAGTAGCGGGAACTATGGCTACACCTTC. Protein: CAWSSGNYGYTF. Complete variable domain (other parts from reference TRBV30 and TRBJ1-2): SQTIHQWPATLVQPVGSPLSLECTVEGTSNPNLYWYRQAAGRGLQLLFYSVGIGQISSEVPQNLSASRPQDRQFILSSKKLLLSDSGFYLCAWSSGNYGYTFGSGTRLTVV.

V and J are TRBV4-2 and TRBJ2-2, with D perhaps given as TRBD1 or TRBD2 (6 bases each). The V and J ends lost 1 base and 6 bases respectively, with 21 bases between them. This CDR3 spans 18 amino acids. Germline loops: CDR1 LGHNA, CDR2 YNFKEQ. CDR3 in amino acids: CASSQVAQGGVAAGELFF. CDR3 coding DNA: TGTGCCAGCAGCCAAGTAGCACAGGGAGGCGTCGCGGCCGGGGAGCTGTTTTTT.

This clone was counted once. This chain joins TRBV19 and TRBJ1-3; D remains ambiguous. Per germline, CDR1 LNHDA and CDR2 SQIVND (reference sequence). V was clipped by 3 bases and J by 0 bases, with 9 bases between them. The CDR3 length is 15 residues. The CDR3 loop reads CASSIRPISGNTIYF. The CDR3 nucleotides read TGTGCCAGTAGTATCCGACCGATCTCTGGAAACACCATATATTTT. Based on the CDR3 plus reference TRBV19 and TRBJ1-3, the full variable domain is DGGITQSPKYLFRKEGQNVTLSCEQNLNHDAMYWYRQDPGQGLRLIYYSQIVNDFQKGDIAEGYSVSREKKESFPLTVTSAQKNPTAFYLCASSIRPISGNTIYFGEGSWLTVV.

The J gene is TRBJ2-1, the V gene TRBV9; TRBD1 matches at 9 bases. The CDR3 totals 16 residues. Germline CDR1 SGDLS, CDR2 YYNGEE. V dropped 4 bases and J dropped 1; count of bases not matched to a gene: 6. The CDR3 sequence: CASSTPGTGSYNEQFF. Here the CDR3 DNA reads TGTGCCAGCAGCACACCCGGGACAGGGTCCTACAATGAGCAGTTCTTC.

The V and J genes are TRBV28 and TRBJ2-7; 9 bases map to TRBD1. Germline V CDR1 and CDR2: MDHEN, SYDVKM. The CDR3 is 15 amino acids. Trimming cost V 6 bases and J 5 bases; bases outside gene matches: 11. DNA of the CDR3: TGTGCCAGCAGCTCCCCCGGGACAGGGCCGGACGAGCAGTACTTC. Translated, it gives CASSSPGTGPDEQYF.

The rearrangement links TRBV19 to TRBJ1-1; D unresolved. The CDR3 is made up of 13 amino acids. V gave up 6 bases and J gave up 8 bases, with 16 bases separating them. The germline gives CDR1 LNHDA, CDR2 SQIVND (reference sequence). CDR3 nucleotide sequence: TGTGCCAGTAGCCCTGACGGTCTAAGGGAAGCTTTCTTT. This codes for CASSPDGLREAFF.

The gene calls are TRBV11-1 and TRBJ2-1; D uncertain. From germline, CDR1 is SGHAT and CDR2 FQDESV (reference sequence). V dropped 7 bases and J dropped 4 bases, with 14 bases sitting between them. The CDR3 consists of 14 residues. Written as DNA, the CDR3 is TGTGCCAGCACCCAAAGAGGTCCTTACAATGAGCAGTTCTTC. The encoded protein is CASTQRGPYNEQFF. Supplemented by reference TRBV11-1 and TRBJ2-1, the full variable domain reads EAEVAQSPRYKITEKSQAVAFWCDPISGHATLYWYRQILGQGPELLVQFQDESVVDDSQLPKDRFSAERLKGVDSTLKIQPAELGDSAMYLCASTQRGPYNEQFFGPGTRLTVL.

V usage is TRBV7-2 and J usage is TRBJ2-7, with a tentative D call TRBD1 (5 bases). V was cut by 3 bases and J by 4 bases, with 19 bases left in between. This CDR3 has 16 amino acids. Germline V gives CDR1 SGHTA, CDR2 FQGNSA. In DNA form, the CDR3 reads TGTGCCAGCAGCTTTTTAACGGCAAGGGGTGGGTACGAGCAGTACTTC. Its translation: CASSFLTARGGYEQYF.

The chain links TRBV25-1 to TRBJ2-1; D may be TRBD2 (6 bases). V was cut by 4 bases and J by 4 bases, with 14 bases left in between. CDR3 size: 15 residues. Germline V CDR1 and CDR2: MGHDK, SYGVNS. The CDR3 loop is CASSVGGLSYNEQFF. The CDR3, as DNA: TGTGCCAGCAGTGTGGGGGGTCTTTCTTACAATGAGCAGTTCTTC.

The chain is built from TRBV13 and TRBJ1-5, with a tentative D call TRBD1 (5 bases). Trimming pared 5 bases from V and 7 bases from J, leaving 18 bases between. Per germline, CDR1 PRHDT and CDR2 FYEKMQ (reference sequence). The CDR3 length is 15 residues. CDR3 DNA: TGTGCCAGCAGCCCCGGACAAGGGAGGGCACAGCCCCAGCATTTT. This gives the protein CASSPGQGRAQPQHF.

V and J are TRBV3-1 (or the pseudogene TRBV3-2) and TRBJ2-5; the D gene is possibly TRBD2 (5 bases). Germline V gene lookup returns CDR1 LGHDT and CDR2 YNNKEL (reference sequence). The CDR3 is made up of 12 amino acids. Trimming removed 2 bases from V and 5 bases from J, with 6 bases in between. CDR3 coding DNA: TGTGCCAGCAGCCAACCGGGGGAGACCCAGTACTTC. Its translation: CASSQPGETQYF.

The genes are TRBV4-2 and TRBJ2-7, with D perhaps matching TRBD1 (5 bases). Between the trimmed V and J ends, which lost 1 base and 5 bases, there was a span of 15 bases. Per the germline V gene, CDR1 is LGHNA and CDR2 is YNFKEQ. This CDR3 comprises 15 residues. The CDR3 DNA follows: TGTGCCAGCAGCCAAGTCCGGCAGGGTCGGAACGAGCAGTACTTC. Protein sequence: CASSQVRQGRNEQYF.

This chain connects TRBV10-3 to TRBJ1-6; 7 bases are shared with TRBD1. This CDR3 comprises 14 residues. The V segment lost 6 bases and the J segment 6 bases; nucleotides outside the gene matches: 5. Germline V gives CDR1 ENHRY, CDR2 SYGVKD. The CDR3 is CAIRADRVNSPLHF. As DNA, the CDR3 is TGTGCCATCAGGGCCGACAGGGTTAATTCACCCCTCCACTTT.

V usage is TRBV5-4 and J usage is TRBJ2-5; 13 bases are a match to TRBD2. Germline assignment: CDR1 SGHNT and CDR2 YYREEE (reference sequence). The CDR3 length is 16 residues. Losses at the gene ends were 3 bases for V and 5 bases for J; bases not matched to a gene: 7. CDR3 sequence reads: CASSSGLAGAAETQYF. DNA of the CDR3: TGTGCCAGCAGCTCCGGACTAGCGGGGGCCGCGGAGACCCAGTACTTC.

J is TRBJ1-1 and V is TRBV7-6; 10 positions agree with TRBD1. The CDR3 has 15 residues. J gave up 8 bases and V 4 bases, and 10 bases lay outside the gene matches. Germline lookup yields CDR1 SGHVS and CDR2 FNYEAQ. In DNA, the CDR3 is TGTGCCAGCAGCTCCCCAGATAGACAGGGGGCGGAAGCTTTCTTT. Translated, it gives CASSSPDRQGAEAFF.

This clone has just one count. The J gene is TRBJ1-4, the V gene TRBV5-1; the D is unclear. The CDR3 consists of 15 residues. Per the germline V gene, CDR1 is SGHRS and CDR2 is YFSETQ. The V and J ends lost 1 base and 6 bases respectively, with 13 bases between them. The DNA for the CDR3 is TGCGCCAGCAGCTTGAGGCAGGTTGGGCATGAAAAACTGTTTTTT. This gives the protein CASSLRQVGHEKLFF. Complete variable domain (other parts from reference TRBV5-1 and TRBJ1-4): KAGVTQTPRYLIKTRGQQVTLSCSPISGHRSVSWYQQTPGQGLQFLFEYFSETQRNKGNFPGRFSGRQFSNSRSEMNVSTLELGDSALYLCASSLRQVGHEKLFFGSGTQLSVL.

This sequence joins TRBV6-4 and TRBJ1-6; tentative D call: TRBD1 (6 bases). The CDR3 contains 14 residues. V was trimmed by 6 bases and J by 6 bases, leaving 12 bases between them. CDR1 is MRHNA, CDR2 SNTAGT, per germline. The CDR3: CASSRGGGNSPLHF. CDR3 DNA sequence: TGTGCCAGCAGCCGAGGGGGAGGTAATTCACCCCTCCACTTT.

As DNA, the CDR3 is TGTGCCAGCAGCCAAGATGCAGGACGCACCAATAACTATGGCTACACCTTC. As protein: CASSQDAGRTNNYGYTF. The V call is TRBV4-2, the J call TRBJ1-2; D is uncertain. Trimming removed 0 bases from V and 1 base from J, with 15 bases in between. Germline V gene lookup returns CDR1 LGHNA and CDR2 YNFKEQ. This CDR3 is 17 amino acids long.

V and J are TRBV5-1 and TRBJ2-7, with TRBD2 identical over 7 bases. Trimming cost V 3 bases and J 5 bases; bases outside gene matches: 11. This CDR3 is 15 amino acids long. Germline V gene sequence: CDR1 SGHRS, CDR2 YFSETQ. The CDR3 loop is CASSSLAGLDDEQYF. The CDR3, as DNA: TGCGCCAGCAGCTCCTTAGCGGGCCTGGATGACGAGCAGTACTTC.

V usage is TRBV9 and J usage is TRBJ2-3; TRBD2 agrees at 10 bases. With 1 base clipped from V and 3 bases from J, the junction kept 2 bases outside the gene matches. This CDR3 contains 15 residues. Germline V gives CDR1 SGDLS, CDR2 YYNGEE. CDR3 nucleotide sequence: TGTGCCAGCAGCGTACTAGCGGGAGTAACAGATACGCAGTATTTT. Translating it yields CASSVLAGVTDTQYF.

The chain links TRBV27 to TRBJ1-1; 7 bases agree with TRBD1. This CDR3 is 16 amino acids long. V lost 3 bases to trimming and J lost 0 bases; unmatched junction nucleotides: 7. CDR1 and CDR2 from the germline V gene are MNHEY and SMNVEV (reference sequence). The CDR3 bases are TGTGCCAGCAGTTTTGACAGGGCCCTTATGAACACTGAAGCTTTCTTT. Protein sequence: CASSFDRALMNTEAFF.

This sequence joins TRBV14 and TRBJ1-2; tentative D call: TRBD1 (5 bases). V was trimmed by 1 base and J by 6 bases, leaving 18 bases between them. The CDR3 runs to 16 residues. The germline V gene encodes CDR1 SGHDN and CDR2 FVKESK. CDR3 amino acids: CASSQGVGRGRNGYTF. CDR3 DNA sequence: TGTGCCAGCAGCCAAGGGGTAGGAAGGGGTCGTAATGGCTACACCTTC.

Only one count was recorded for this clone. V gene TRBV30 combines with J gene TRBJ1-2, with D tentatively TRBD1 (6 bases). Per the germline V gene, CDR1 is GTSNPN and CDR2 is SVGIG (reference sequence). With 4 bases removed from V and 6 bases from J, the gap between germline ends came to 9 bases. The CDR3 is 11 amino acids. The CDR3 region has the DNA TGTGCCTGGACCTACAGGGATGGCTACACCTTC. This sequence encodes CAWTYRDGYTF.